One TCR beta chain is described in this entry. Its target is unknown. Sequencing was performed with immunoSEQ multiplex PCR; in TCRdb, only in-frame clones are kept and a portion is missing. This repertoire shows approximately 200,000 clones, just over 90% found once; its top ten account for roughly 3.5%. V lost 3 bases and J lost 5, with 14 bases in between. This CDR3 contains 15 residues. Looked up from germline, CDR1 is SGHNT and CDR2 is YENEEA. The data derive from a study of T cell responses to AZD1222 COVID-19 vaccine. Study conclusions and caveats: Repertoire sampling occurred only after the peak T cell response. Spike-specific TCR breadth and depth went up after people got two AZD1222 doses.

The clonotype originates from an adult who received the AZD1222 COVID-19 vaccine. The starting material was peripheral blood, obtained 28 days after the second AZD1222 dose. The chain has TRBV11-3 and TRBJ2-1, with D perhaps matching TRBD2 (6 bases). The CDR3 loop reads CASSFSGESDNEQFF. DNA for the CDR3: TGTGCCAGCAGCTTTTCGGGGGAGAGCGACAATGAGCAGTTCTTC.